The 32 T cell receptor beta chains below come from one sample, sequenced in a study of T cells in Graves' hyperthyroidism and ophthalmopathy. Amplified TCR beta CDR3 regions derived from RNA transcripts. The study used the HTBI primer set for a first-round RT-PCR of the TCR CDR3. TCRdb independently ran MiXCR on the multiplex PCR reads; one entry per CDR3 protein. There are over 700,000 distinct CDR3 sequences in the sample; 18% occur only once, and 16% lies in the top ten. Sequencing was carried out using blood. The receptors were gathered from a woman between 50 and 59 years old with Graves' hyperthyroidism that later progressed to Graves' ophthalmopathy.

This clonotype was seen repeatedly, ten times or more. An end of the junction differs from the germline gene, which may be a read error. This sequence joins TRBV5-1 and TRBJ2-3; 8 bases fit TRBD2. Germline V CDR1 and CDR2: SGHRS, YFSETQ. The CDR3 covers 14 residues. CDR3 amino acids: CASSPTSGTDTQYF. CDR3 nucleotides: TGTGCCAGCAGCCCGACTAGCGGCACAGATACGCAGTATTTT.

The genes are TRBV4-1 and TRBJ2-7; TRBD1 agrees at 7 bases. The CDR3 extends over 15 amino acids. J lost 0 bases, V lost 0 bases, and 2 bases had no gene match. Germline V gene data show CDR1 as MGHRA and CDR2 as YSYEKL. Here the CDR3 reads CASSQEDRSSYEQYF. The DNA of the CDR3 is TGCGCCAGCAGCCAAGAGGACAGGAGCTCCTACGAGCAGTACTTC.

This clonotype was seen repeatedly, ten times or more. V is TRBV12-3 or TRBV12-4 and J is TRBJ2-1, with D possibly being TRBD2 (6 bases). The CDR3 sequence is 13 residues long. Trimming took 7 bases from V and 9 from J, leaving 16 bases between them. CDR3 in amino acids: CASTETLAIEQFF. CDR3 DNA: TGTGCCAGCACCGAAACTCTAGCGATTGAGCAGTTCTTC.

V gene TRBV19 combines with J gene TRBJ2-1; 14 bases match TRBD2. The germline CDR1 and CDR2 sequences are LNHDA and SQIVND (reference sequence). Trimming cost V 7 bases and J 5 bases; bases outside gene matches: 7. The CDR3 length is 16 residues. The chain's CDR3 is CASTHMTSGGDNEQFF. CDR3 coding DNA: TGTGCCAGTACCCACATGACTAGCGGGGGGGACAATGAGCAGTTCTTC. Drawing the rest from reference TRBV19 and TRBJ2-1, the complete variable domain is DGGITQSPKYLFRKEGQNVTLSCEQNLNHDAMYWYRQDPGQGLRLIYYSQIVNDFQKGDIAEGYSVSREKKESFPLTVTSAQKNPTAFYLCASTHMTSGGDNEQFFGPGTRLTVL.

This clonotype was counted ten times or more. CDR3 in amino acids: CASSLPSMDTQYF. The CDR3 coding sequence is TGTGCCAGCAGCTTACCCAGTATGGATACGCAGTATTTT. The rearrangement uses TRBV7-6 and TRBJ2-3, with D uncertain. This CDR3 has 13 amino acids. V lost 2 bases and J 6 bases, leaving 9 bases between the germline ends. CDR1 is SGHVS and CDR2 is FNYEAQ in the germline V gene. Together with reference TRBV7-6 and TRBJ2-3, the CDR3 gives the full variable domain: GAGVSQSPRYKVTKRGQDVALRCDPISGHVSLYWYRQALGQGPEFLTYFNYEAQQDKSGLPNDRFSAERPEGSISTLTIQRTEQRDSAMYRCASSLPSMDTQYFGPGTRLTVL.

The sample holds many counts of this clonotype. This chain joins TRBV7-3 and TRBJ2-1; 9 bases fit TRBD2. Germline V gene lookup returns CDR1 SGHTA and CDR2 FQGTGA. The CDR3 contains 15 residues. V lost 5 bases to trimming and J lost 8 bases; unmatched junction nucleotides: 10. The CDR3 sequence: CASSAGTSLRDEQFF. The CDR3 nucleotides read TGTGCCAGCAGCGCCGGGACTAGCCTTAGGGATGAGCAGTTCTTC.

This chain connects TRBV14 to TRBJ2-7; the D gene is possibly TRBD1 (6 bases). Germline-derived CDR1 and CDR2 are SGHDN and FVKESK. The CDR3 totals 14 residues. The V gene lost 6 bases and the J gene lost 0 bases, with 12 bases spanning the gap. In nucleotides, the CDR3 is TGTGCCAGCAGTGACAGGCTGAGCTCCTACGAGCAGTACTTC. This sequence encodes CASSDRLSSYEQYF. The whole variable domain, filled in from reference TRBV14 and TRBJ2-7, reads EAGVTQFPSHSVIEKGQTVTLRCDPISGHDNLYWYRRVMGKEIKFLLHFVKESKQDESGMPNNRFLAERTGGTYSTLKVQPAELEDSGVYFCASSDRLSSYEQYFGPGTRLTVT.

This clonotype was counted at least ten times. The rearrangement joins TRBV5-1 to TRBJ1-5; 7 nucleotides agree with TRBD1. The CDR3 has 15 residues. Germline V CDR1 and CDR2: SGHRS, YFSETQ. V lost 4 bases to trimming and J lost 3 bases; unmatched junction nucleotides: 7. In DNA form, the CDR3 reads TGCGCCAGCAGCCCCCGGGACAGCTTCAATCAGCCCCAGCATTTT. It specifies CASSPRDSFNQPQHF.

This chain links TRBV7-9 with TRBJ1-2, with 8 bases that match TRBD1. V was pared by 2 bases and J by 2 bases, with 13 bases of the junction left unmatched. This CDR3 region has 18 residues. Germline V gene sequence: CDR1 SEHNR, CDR2 FQNEAQ (reference sequence). CDR3 nucleotides: TGTGCCAGCAGCTTACCAACCTTGACAGGGGCTCAGAACTATGGCTACACCTTC. The encoded protein is CASSLPTLTGAQNYGYTF.

This clonotype was picked up many times. V gene TRBV12-3 or TRBV12-4 combines with J gene TRBJ1-3, with D perhaps matching TRBD1 (5 bases). The CDR3 extends over 15 amino acids. V was pared by 0 bases and J by 1 base, with 7 bases between. The CDR3 here is CASSLAGRSGNTIYF. DNA of the CDR3: TGTGCCAGCAGTTTAGCGGGACGTTCTGGAAACACCATATATTTT.

The gene calls are TRBV20-1 and TRBJ1-1, with D unresolved. CDR1 and CDR2 from the germline V gene are DFQATT and SNEGSKA (reference sequence). The V end lost 5 bases, the J end lost 4 bases, and 8 bases lay between the germline ends. The CDR3 loop spans 11 amino acids. The CDR3 loop is CSALATTEAFF. CDR3 DNA: TGCAGTGCTTTAGCGACCACTGAAGCTTTCTTT.

Ten or more counts support this clonotype. The chain couples TRBV5-1 to TRBJ1-1, with D possibly TRBD1 on 5 matching bases. The germline V gene encodes CDR1 SGHRS and CDR2 YFSETQ. V was pared by 4 bases and J by 5 bases, with 12 bases between. The CDR3 spans 13 residues. The CDR3 nucleotides are TGCGCCAGCAGCGGGGAGGGGTGGACTGAAGCTTTCTTT. Protein sequence: CASSGEGWTEAFF.

This clonotype was seen a few times. CDR3 sequence (DNA): TGCGCCAGCAGCTTGGCCCCAGGTGGAGGCGGAGAAAAACTGTTTTTT. It is translated as CASSLAPGGGGEKLFF. The chain uses TRBV5-1 and TRBJ1-4, with D uncertain. The CDR3 is 16 amino acids. V lost 0 bases and J lost 8, with 17 bases in between. From germline, CDR1 is SGHRS and CDR2 YFSETQ.

This rearrangement joins TRBV11-1 to TRBJ2-5; 7 nucleotides line up with TRBD2. CDR3 size: 14 residues. With V trimmed by 6 bases and J by 5 bases, 9 bases remained unmatched. Germline CDR1 SGHAT, CDR2 FQDESV (reference sequence). CDR3 sequence (DNA): TGTGCCAGCAGAATAACGGCCGGGGGGGAGACCCAGTACTTC. This encodes CASRITAGGETQYF.

Comments on this clonotype: This could be a read error, since a much larger clone is one nucleotide away. The chain couples TRBV18 to TRBJ2-5, with 12 positions matching TRBD1. This CDR3 spans 16 amino acids. Germline CDR1 is KGHSH and CDR2 is LQKENI. The chain's CDR3 is CAGSKRRDRGLETQYF. In DNA form, the CDR3 reads TGTGCCGGCTCAAAACGGCGGGACAGGGGGCTTGAGACCCAGTACTTC.

The chain carries TRBV5-1 and TRBJ1-2; D is possibly TRBD1 (6 bases). Germline CDR1 is SGHRS and CDR2 is YFSETQ. Trimming took off 4 bases at V and 2 bases at J, with 12 bases between the two ends. The CDR3 covers 14 residues. The CDR3: CASSTNRANYGYTF. The CDR3 nucleotides read TGCGCCAGCAGCACGAACAGGGCCAACTATGGCTACACCTTC.

This clonotype was seen ten or more times. The chain couples TRBV5-1 to TRBJ1-1; perhaps TRBD1 as D (5 bases). Germline CDR1 is SGHRS and CDR2 is YFSETQ. The CDR3 covers 13 residues. V was cut by 3 bases and J by 3 bases, with 9 bases left in between. The chain's CDR3 is CASSWTRDTEAFF. The CDR3 DNA sequence: TGCGCCAGCAGCTGGACACGCGACACTGAAGCTTTCTTT.

This rearrangement joins TRBV19 to TRBJ1-5; 7 nucleotides line up with TRBD1. Per the germline V gene, CDR1 is LNHDA and CDR2 is SQIVND (reference sequence). V lost 4 bases to trimming and J lost 4 bases; unmatched junction nucleotides: 10. The CDR3 contains 16 residues. The CDR3 protein is CASSNPPGGRNQPQHF. The CDR3 DNA follows: TGTGCCAGTAGTAACCCACCAGGGGGAAGGAATCAGCCCCAGCATTTT. The whole variable domain, filled in from reference TRBV19 and TRBJ1-5, reads DGGITQSPKYLFRKEGQNVTLSCEQNLNHDAMYWYRQDPGQGLRLIYYSQIVNDFQKGDIAEGYSVSREKKESFPLTVTSAQKNPTAFYLCASSNPPGGRNQPQHFGDGTRLSIL.

This clonotype occurred a few times. CDR3 DNA: TGCAGTGCTAGAGATCGGCGGGGGGCCGACGGCAATCAGCCCCAGCATTTT. It codes for CSARDRRGADGNQPQHF. The rearrangement links TRBV20-1 to TRBJ1-5; weak D call: TRBD1 (6 bases). The V gene lost 0 bases and the J gene lost 2 bases, with 17 bases spanning the gap. CDR3 length: 17 amino acids. In germline, CDR1 is DFQATT, CDR2 SNEGSKA (reference sequence).

Only a few counts were recorded for this clonotype. The V gene is TRBV6-4, the J gene TRBJ2-7; possibly TRBD1 for D (6 bases). Trimming removed 10 bases from V and 3 bases from J, with 28 bases in between. Germline V gives CDR1 MRHNA, CDR2 SNTAGT. This CDR3 spans 17 amino acids. The CDR3 spells CAKPRTDILRRRYEQYF. The CDR3 bases are TGTGCCAAACCGCGGACAGACATACTAAGAAGACGCTACGAGCAGTACTTC.

This clonotype was counted only a few times. The V and J genes are TRBV5-4 and TRBJ1-6, with 8 positions matching TRBD1. CDR3 length: 15 amino acids. Losses at the gene ends were 4 bases for V and 5 bases for J; bases not matched to a gene: 5. In germline, CDR1 is SGHNT, CDR2 YYREEE (reference sequence). The CDR3 is CASSAGQANNSPLHF. The CDR3 DNA sequence: TGTGCCAGCAGCGCGGGACAGGCAAATAATTCACCCCTCCACTTT.

This clonotype appeared many times. This chain joins TRBV5-1 and TRBJ1-2; D unclear. V shed 1 base and J shed 4 bases, with 11 bases lying between them. CDR3 length equals 14 residues. Germline V gives CDR1 SGHRS, CDR2 YFSETQ. The CDR3 DNA follows: TGCGCCAGCAGCTTGTTGCTGGGGAGCTATGGCTACACCTTC. Translated, it gives CASSLLLGSYGYTF. Filled out from reference TRBV5-1 and TRBJ1-2, the complete variable domain reads KAGVTQTPRYLIKTRGQQVTLSCSPISGHRSVSWYQQTPGQGLQFLFEYFSETQRNKGNFPGRFSGRQFSNSRSEMNVSTLELGDSALYLCASSLLLGSYGYTFGSGTRLTVV.

This clonotype has a count of ten or more. This sequence joins TRBV12-3 or TRBV12-4 and TRBJ1-5; D is perhaps TRBD1 (6 bases). Trimming shortened V by 3 bases and J by 7 bases, and 13 bases separated the two germline ends. The CDR3 length is 14 residues. CDR3: CASSFRGAGQPQHF. Here the CDR3 DNA reads TGTGCCAGCAGTTTTCGGGGGGCAGGCCAGCCCCAGCATTTT.

There are a few counts of this clonotype. The rearrangement joins TRBV27 to TRBJ2-5; the match to TRBD2 covers 10 bases. This CDR3 has 12 residues. From germline, CDR1 is MNHEY and CDR2 SMNVEV (reference sequence). Trimming removed 10 bases from V and 8 bases from J; junction bases left unmatched: 7. The CDR3 DNA follows: TGTGCCACCGGGACTAGCGCATTTACCCAGTACTTC. Residues: CATGTSAFTQYF.

This clonotype was recorded many times. The J gene is TRBJ1-2, the V gene TRBV6-1, with D tentatively TRBD1 (5 bases). V was cut by 6 bases and J by 3 bases, with 14 bases left in between. The CDR3 is 14 residues long. Germline assignment: CDR1 MNHNS and CDR2 SASEGT. CDR3 bases: TGTGCCAGCAGCCGCGGGGTAGGGGACTATGGCTACACCTTC. It specifies CASSRGVGDYGYTF.

This chain uses TRBV19 with TRBJ1-5, with D maybe TRBD1 (5 bases). CDR3 size: 14 residues. Germline assignment: CDR1 LNHDA and CDR2 SQIVND (reference sequence). V was clipped by 7 bases and J by 7 bases, with 17 bases between them. CDR3 amino acids: CASIPQGPRQPQHF. The CDR3, as DNA: TGTGCCAGTATTCCGCAGGGCCCTAGACAGCCCCAGCATTTT.

Regarding this clonotype: The DNA is omitted, as the CDR3 cannot be located on it reliably, and the CDR3 follows TCRdb's listing. The rearrangement joins TRBV11-2 to TRBJ2-1; TRBD2, the table's D call, was not compared with the DNA. Germline loops: CDR1 SGHAT, CDR2 FQNNGV. Ends included, the CDR3 has 20 residues. CDR3 residues: CASSFYICSARMDPANEQFF.

This clonotype was found many times. The chain links TRBV12-3 or TRBV12-4 to TRBJ1-4; 7 bases are shared with TRBD1. This CDR3 comprises 14 residues. Unmatched junction bases numbered 8, after V lost 5 bases and J lost 8 bases. The CDR3 spells CASSTDRIEEKLFF. CDR3 DNA sequence: TGTGCCAGCAGTACGGACAGGATCGAAGAAAAACTGTTTTTT.

Ten or more counts support this clonotype. The chain joins TRBV11-1 to TRBJ2-1, with D possibly being TRBD2 (7 bases). CDR3 length: 15 amino acids. Germline assignment: CDR1 SGHAT and CDR2 FQDESV (reference sequence). V lost 5 bases, J lost 6 bases, and 17 bases lay in between. Here the CDR3 reads CASSGRGGAGNEQFF. CDR3 sequence (DNA): TGTGCCAGCAGCGGGCGTGGGGGGGCGGGCAATGAGCAGTTCTTC.

This clonotype showed up many times. The rearrangement uses TRBV20-1 and TRBJ1-1, with D unclear. Germline lookup yields CDR1 DFQATT and CDR2 SNEGSKA (reference sequence). V was pared by 3 bases and J by 3 bases, with 8 bases between. The CDR3 runs to 12 residues. The CDR3 is CSARLGYTEAFF. The DNA of the CDR3 is TGCAGTGCTAGGTTAGGGTACACTGAAGCTTTCTTT.

This clonotype turned up a few times. This rearrangement joins TRBV10-2 to TRBJ2-2, with D tentatively TRBD2 (6 bases). CDR1 and CDR2 from the germline V gene are WSHSY and SAAADI. The CDR3 contains 14 residues. V dropped 8 bases and J dropped 0 bases, with 10 bases sitting between them. DNA for the CDR3: TGCGCCAGCCAAGGCGGGGCGAACACCGGGGAGCTGTTTTTT. Translating gives CASQGGANTGELFF.

The gene calls are TRBV20-1 and TRBJ2-3, with D unclear. Germline-derived CDR1 and CDR2 are DFQATT and SNEGSKA (reference sequence). The V gene lost 0 bases and the J gene lost 0 bases, with 16 bases spanning the gap. The CDR3 extends over 17 amino acids. CDR3 sequence reads: CSARDTGQLRSTDTQYF. The CDR3 DNA sequence: TGCAGTGCTAGAGATACGGGCCAGCTACGGAGCACAGATACGCAGTATTTT.